This T cell receptor beta chain was observed in a study of beta chain features in type 1 diabetes. Study-wide background: Across every sample, approximately 110,000,000 sorted cells were examined in total. The study, taken as a whole, reports: Any HLA effect on TCRB rearrangement was left unresolved by small sub-analyses. Type 1 diabetes patients showed a moderate but significant shortening of TCRB CDR3s in all four CD4+ subsets.

Blood was collected once per donor into heparin, averaging approximately 0.12 L. CD45RO/CCR7/CD25/CD127/CD95/CD27 staining was used to isolate CD4+ naive, central memory, regulatory and stem cell-like memory cells by sorting. This clone was seen more than once but under ten times. Its antigen is currently unknown. Expressed TCRB transcripts were sequenced because the entire RNA isolate underwent reverse transcription. TCRdb's table, derived via immunoSEQ multiplex PCR, lists solely in-frame clones and lacks some. The repertoire holds 120,000 or so clones, with 17% as singletons. This TCR was recovered from a man aged 18 to 35 with type 1 diabetes. Sequencing input: central memory CD4+ T cells from blood.

CDR3 in amino acids: CASSVDGSSSEQFF. Here the CDR3 DNA reads TGCGCCAGCAGCGTGGACGGCTCCTCATCTGAGCAGTTCTTC. V gene TRBV5-1 combines with J gene TRBJ2-1; no clear D gene. This CDR3 contains 14 residues. The V gene's germline CDR1 is SGHRS and CDR2 YFSETQ. V lost 4 bases and J lost 9, with 17 bases in between.